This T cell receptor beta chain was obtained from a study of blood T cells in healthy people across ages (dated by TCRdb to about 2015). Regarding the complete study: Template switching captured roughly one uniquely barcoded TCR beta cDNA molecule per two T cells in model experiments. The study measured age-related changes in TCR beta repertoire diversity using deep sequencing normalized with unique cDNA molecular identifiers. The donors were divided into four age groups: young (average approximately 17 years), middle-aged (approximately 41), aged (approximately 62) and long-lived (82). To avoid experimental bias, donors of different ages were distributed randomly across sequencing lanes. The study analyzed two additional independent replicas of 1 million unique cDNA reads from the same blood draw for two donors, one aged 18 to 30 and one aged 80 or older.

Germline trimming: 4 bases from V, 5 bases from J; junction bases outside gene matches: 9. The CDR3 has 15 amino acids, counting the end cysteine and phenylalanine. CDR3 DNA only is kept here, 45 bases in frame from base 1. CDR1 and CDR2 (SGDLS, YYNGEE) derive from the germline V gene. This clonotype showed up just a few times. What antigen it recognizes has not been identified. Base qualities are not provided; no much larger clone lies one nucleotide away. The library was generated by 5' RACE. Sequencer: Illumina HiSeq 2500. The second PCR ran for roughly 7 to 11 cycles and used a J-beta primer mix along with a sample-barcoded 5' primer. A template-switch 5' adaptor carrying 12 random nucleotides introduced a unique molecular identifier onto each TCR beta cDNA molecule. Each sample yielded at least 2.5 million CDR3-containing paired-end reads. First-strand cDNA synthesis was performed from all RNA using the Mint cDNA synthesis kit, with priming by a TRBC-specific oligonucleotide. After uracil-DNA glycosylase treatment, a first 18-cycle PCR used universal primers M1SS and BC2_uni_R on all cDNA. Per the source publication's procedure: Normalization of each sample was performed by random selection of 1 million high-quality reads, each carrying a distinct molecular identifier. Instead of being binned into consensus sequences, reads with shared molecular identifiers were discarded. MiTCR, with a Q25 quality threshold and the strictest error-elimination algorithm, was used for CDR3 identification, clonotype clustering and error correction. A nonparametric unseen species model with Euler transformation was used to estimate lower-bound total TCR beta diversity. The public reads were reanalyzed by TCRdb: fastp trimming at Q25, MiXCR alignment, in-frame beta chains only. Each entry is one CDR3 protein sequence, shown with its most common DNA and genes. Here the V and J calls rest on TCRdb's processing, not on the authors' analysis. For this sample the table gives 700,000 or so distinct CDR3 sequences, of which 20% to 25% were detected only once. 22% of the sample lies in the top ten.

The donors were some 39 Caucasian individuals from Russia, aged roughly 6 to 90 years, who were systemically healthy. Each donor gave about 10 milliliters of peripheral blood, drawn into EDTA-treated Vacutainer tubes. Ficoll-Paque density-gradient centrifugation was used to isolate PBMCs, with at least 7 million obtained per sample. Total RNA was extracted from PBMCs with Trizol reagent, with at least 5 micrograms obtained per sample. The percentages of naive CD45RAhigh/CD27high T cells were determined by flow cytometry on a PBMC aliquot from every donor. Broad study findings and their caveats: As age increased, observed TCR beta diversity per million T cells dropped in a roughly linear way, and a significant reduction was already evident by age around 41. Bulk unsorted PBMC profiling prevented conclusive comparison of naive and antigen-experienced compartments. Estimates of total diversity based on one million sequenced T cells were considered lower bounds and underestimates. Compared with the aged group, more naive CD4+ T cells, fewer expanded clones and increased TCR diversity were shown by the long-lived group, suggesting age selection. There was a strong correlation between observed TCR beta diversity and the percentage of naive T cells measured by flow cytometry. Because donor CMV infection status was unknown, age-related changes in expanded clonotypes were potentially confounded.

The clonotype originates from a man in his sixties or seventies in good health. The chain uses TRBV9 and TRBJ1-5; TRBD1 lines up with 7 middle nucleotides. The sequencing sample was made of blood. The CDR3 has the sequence CASSPYGTDYQPQHF. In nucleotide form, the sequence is TGTGCCAGCAGCCCTTATGGGACAGACTATCAGCCCCAGCATTTT.